This entry features one T cell receptor beta chain sequence. This sample was included in a study of blood T cell repertoires in COVID-19. Between the trimmed V and J ends, which lost 5 bases and 2 bases, there was a span of 13 bases. This CDR3 has 15 residues. The germline CDR1 and CDR2 sequences are SEHNR and FQNEAQ (reference sequence). Assay: immunoSEQ multiplex PCR; the TCRdb copy retains only in-frame clones and omits some. Of around 160,000 clones in the sample, roughly 84% were seen once. The V call is TRBV7-9, the J call TRBJ1-5, with D tentatively TRBD1 (6 bases). The sequencing sample was made of PBMCs or T cells enriched from blood (not recorded which). The sequence was collected from a woman aged 45-60 years who had been exposed to COVID-19. The CDR3 reads CASSRGGPRNQPQHF. Written as DNA, the CDR3 is TGTGCCAGCAGCAGAGGGGGTCCACGCAATCAGCCCCAGCATTTT.